Described below is a single T cell receptor beta chain sequence and its context. The target of this receptor is not known. No much larger clone is present one base from it, and per-base qualities are unavailable. From a lookup of the germline V gene, CDR1 and CDR2 are SGHRS and YFSETQ. V trim: 0 bases; J trim: 1 base; unmatched bases: 5. Measured from the cysteine to the phenylalanine, the CDR3 is 16 residues long. The retained sequence is limited to the CDR3, 48 bases, with the frame set at the first base. The data were obtained in a study of cytomegalovirus exposure and HLA in healthy donors (dated by TCRdb to between 2016 and 2019). For the wider study: According to a later analysis, the approximately 130 validation repertoires were produced on the same platform as the 666 repertoires of the first cohort. The study aimed to test whether cataloging public T cell receptors could reveal signatures of past pathogen exposure. In addition to the first cohort of 666 subjects, a separate validation cohort of approximately 130 different subjects was used. The study combined high-throughput TCR immunosequencing, statistical association of individual TCRs with disease status, and machine learning to predict cytomegalovirus infection status. Overall study results and their limits: In vitro tests confirmed that a few of the cytomegalovirus-associated TCR beta chains recognize cytomegalovirus antigens. According to the authors, the approach could potentially be generalized to other disease states and immunological phenotypes. Of the cluster scores, 94% were above 0 in a later analysis, which found that TCRs clustered in the first cohort also tended to co-occur in the 95 to 150 validation repertoires. A later analysis lacked HLA typing for the validation cohort, so it scored co-occurrence in that cohort across all 120 or so repertoires. Most TCR sequences were observed very rarely across donors, whereas some public TCRs were present in many individuals. The classifier was reported to diagnose cytomegalovirus status with high specificity and sensitivity in both the original cohort and the validation cohort. The study listed 164 TCR beta chains as associated with cytomegalovirus.

Library preparation employed the immunoSEQ multiplex PCR assay. As for the original processing: To diagnose cytomegalovirus status from the catalog of TCR beta chain sequences, a statistical classification framework was built. TCRdb holds this immuneACCESS table with in-frame rearrangements only. Some clones are missing; in checked studies, unresolved V genes explain under half, and the rest has no known cause. V and J calls and clone size are copied from that table; D and trimming were computed from the DNA. The sample table contains about 60,000 clones; only one count was recorded for approximately 95% of them. Jointly, the top ten make up 5.8% of the sample. The donors were included in the validation cohort of over a hundred subjects, a group kept apart from the roughly 700-subject first cohort.

Sequenced material: PBMCs. This clonotype was obtained from a woman in her late teens or twenties in good health and CMV-seronegative. The rearrangement joined TRBV5-1 to TRBJ2-3; 7 bases in the junction line up with TRBD2. The nucleotide sequence is TGCGCCAGCAGCTTGGGATTCACTAGCGGCACAGATACGCAGTATTTT. Its translation reads: CASSLGFTSGTDTQYF.